This TCR beta chain came from a study of T cells in Graves' hyperthyroidism and ophthalmopathy. Germline V gene data show CDR1 as SEHNR and CDR2 as FQNEAQ (reference sequence). CDR3 length: 16 amino acids. V was cut by 1 base and J by 3 bases, with 13 bases left in between. Authors of the study amplified TCR beta CDR3 regions from RNA transcripts. Researchers ran a first-round RT-PCR on the TCR CDR3 using the HTBI primer set. TCRdb called the multiplex PCR reads again in MiXCR, with one record for every CDR3 protein. The data show about 620,000 distinct CDR3 sequences, around 16% seen once. The source of this sequence is a woman aged 25 to 39 with Graves' hyperthyroidism. Input material: blood. The J gene is TRBJ2-1, the V gene TRBV7-9, with D perhaps TRBD2 (6 bases). CDR3 in DNA: TGTGCCAGCAGCTTAGTTGGGGGAGGCAACTACAATGAGCAGTTCTTC. It translates to CASSLVGGGNYNEQFF.